This T cell receptor (beta chain) was observed in a study of T cells in Graves' hyperthyroidism and ophthalmopathy. Regarding the study as a whole: Progression to ophthalmopathy was predicted a median of 6.5 months early. Blood also held most thyroid clonotypes expanded beyond 0.001.

Using RNA transcripts as the source, TCR beta CDR3 regions were amplified. Initially, a first-round RT-PCR of the TCR CDR3 employed the HTBI primer set. TCRdb reanalysed the multiplex PCR reads using MiXCR and keeps one entry per CDR3 protein. The sample has about 530,000 distinct CDR3 sequences, 15% to 20% seen once. In the case of this clonotype: The target antigen is unknown.

With duration under 3 months, ophthalmopathy was active: Clinical Activity Score at least 3, NOSPECS at least 4. PBMCs were obtained from 10 ml fresh peripheral blood. The CDR3 is made up of 14 amino acids. The trim removed 6 bases at V and 3 bases at J, leaving 11 bases unmatched. The germline CDR1 and CDR2 sequences are SQVTM and ANQGSEA. The gene calls are TRBV29-1 and TRBJ2-7, with TRBD2 matching over 7 bases. Sample: blood. This sequence was found in a woman aged 18-30 years with Graves' ophthalmopathy. In DNA form, the CDR3 reads TGCAGCGTGGCTGGGACTAAAACGATCTACGAGCAGTACTTC. Its protein is CSVAGTKTIYEQYF.